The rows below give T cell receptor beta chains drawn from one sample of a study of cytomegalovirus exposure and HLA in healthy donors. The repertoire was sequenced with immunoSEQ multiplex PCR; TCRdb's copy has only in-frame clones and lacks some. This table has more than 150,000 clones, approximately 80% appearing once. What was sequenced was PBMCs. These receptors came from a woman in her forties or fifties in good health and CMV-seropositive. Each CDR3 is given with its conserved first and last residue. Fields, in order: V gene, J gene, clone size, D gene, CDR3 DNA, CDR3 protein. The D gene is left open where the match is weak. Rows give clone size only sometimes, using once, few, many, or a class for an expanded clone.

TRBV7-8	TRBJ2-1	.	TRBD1	TGTGCCAGCAGTCAGAACAGGGGGCTCCTCAATGAGCAGTTCTTC	CASSQNRGLLNEQFF
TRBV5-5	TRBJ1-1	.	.	TGTGCCAGCAGCTTGCCAGGGTCGAACACTGAAGCTTTCTTT	CASSLPGSNTEAFF
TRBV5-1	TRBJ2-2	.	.	TGCGCCAGCAGTTTACCCGGGGGACTGGAAACCGGGGAGCTGTTTTTT	CASSLPGGLETGELFF
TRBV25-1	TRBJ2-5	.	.	TGTGCCAGCAGTGGAGGCTCGATTTTTTCTGGGCAAGAGACCCAGTACTTC	CASSGGSIFSGQETQYF
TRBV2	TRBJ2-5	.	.	TGTGCCAGCAGTGAAGCCAGGGGCAGCACAGAGACCCAGTACTTC	CASSEARGSTETQYF
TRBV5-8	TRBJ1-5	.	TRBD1	TGTGCCAGCAGCTTGGAGGGGACAGGGGTATTCAATCAGCCCCAGCATTTT	CASSLEGTGVFNQPQHF
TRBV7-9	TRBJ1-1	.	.	TGTGCCAGCAGGTTAGGGAGCCAGAACACTGAAGCTTTCTTT	CASRLGSQNTEAFF
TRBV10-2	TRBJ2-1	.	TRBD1	TGCGCCAGCAGACCGGGACAGGCCTCCTACAATGAGCAGTTCTTC	CASRPGQASYNEQFF
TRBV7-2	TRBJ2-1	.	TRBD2	TGTGCTTCCCGGGGGGGGGACTGGGGCGCTCGGGAGCAGTTCTTC	CASRGGDWGAREQFF
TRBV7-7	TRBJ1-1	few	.	TGTGCTAGCAGCTTAGTATGGAACACTGAAGCTTTCTTT	CASSLVWNTEAFF
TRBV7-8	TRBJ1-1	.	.	TGTGCCAGCAGCTCCCCAAAGAACACTGAAGCTTTCTTT	CASSSPKNTEAFF
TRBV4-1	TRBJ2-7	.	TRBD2	TGCGCCAGCAGCCAAGAACTAGGGTTAGCGGGGGCCTACGAGCAGTACTTC	CASSQELGLAGAYEQYF
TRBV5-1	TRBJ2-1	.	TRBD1	TGCGCCAGCCAATCGATTCCGGGACAGGGGCCCTACAATGAGCAGTTCTTC	CASQSIPGQGPYNEQFF
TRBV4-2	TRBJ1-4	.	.	TGTGCCAGCAGCCAAGTCTTTCATGTGACAGCAACTAATGAAAAACTGTTTTTT	CASSQVFHVTATNEKLFF
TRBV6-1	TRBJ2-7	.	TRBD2	TGTGCCAGCTTCTCTAGCGGGGGACACGAGCAGTACTTC	CASFSSGGHEQYF
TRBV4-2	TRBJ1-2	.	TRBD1	TGTGCCAGCAGTCGACAGGGGGATAATGGCTACACCTTC	CASSRQGDNGYTF
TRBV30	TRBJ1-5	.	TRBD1	TGTGCCTGGAGAGGACAGGGGTCTTACAATCAGCCCCAGCATTTT	CAWRGQGSYNQPQHF